This T cell receptor beta chain came from a study of T cells in Graves' hyperthyroidism and ophthalmopathy. No ophthalmopathy progression within 18 months constituted stable Graves' hyperthyroidism. Clinical symptoms, serum thyroxine and TRAb, thyroid ultrasound and orbital computed tomography together formed the diagnostic basis. The CDR3 loop spans 15 amino acids. The germline V gene has CDR1 SGHTA and CDR2 FQGTGA. Trimming removed 4 bases from V and 9 bases from J; junction bases left unmatched: 8. Amplified regions were TCR beta CDR3 sequences from RNA transcripts. HTBI primers were employed in a first-round RT-PCR of the TCR CDR3. Each CDR3 protein gets one entry after TCRdb re-called the multiplex PCR reads with MiXCR. The sample carries about 400,000 distinct CDR3 sequences, about 16% recorded once. This clonotype came up many times.

This chain joins TRBV7-3 and TRBJ2-1, with 11 positions matching TRBD2. The TCR comes from a woman in her thirties with Graves' hyperthyroidism. The sequenced material came from blood. The CDR3 reads CASSSGLAEASEQFF. The DNA of the CDR3 is TGTGCCAGCAGCTCGGGACTAGCGGAGGCTAGTGAGCAGTTCTTC.